This TCR beta chain originates from a study of CD4 and CD8 cells across lung adenocarcinoma regions. This clonotype was picked up a small number of times. Using its own MiXCR run on the PCR reads, TCRdb lists one record per CDR3 protein. Among 20,000 to 25,000 distinct CDR3 sequences listed, around 50% were seen once. Per the germline V gene, CDR1 is MNHEY and CDR2 is SVGAGI. This CDR3 region has 15 residues. Localized lung adenocarcinoma, a non-small cell lung cancer, affected the donors. The sequencing sample was made of CD8+ T cells from the center of a lung tumor. The V gene is TRBV6-5, the J gene TRBJ2-1; 8 bases match TRBD1. The DNA end lines up better with TRBJ2-5; the J call may be wrong. The TCR sequence derives from a female donor with lung adenocarcinoma. The CD4 and CD8 labels of this study may be unreliable. The CDR3 reads CASSYQGAIGETQYF. CDR3 sequence (DNA): TGTGCCAGCAGTTACCAGGGGGCCATAGGGGAGACCCAGTACTTC.